This T cell receptor (beta chain) was captured by sequencing in a study of T cells in localized non-small cell lung cancer. TCRdb's table, derived via immunoSEQ multiplex PCR, lists solely in-frame clones and lacks some. The data contain more than 45,000 clones, over 70% of them seen just once; the ten biggest clones take up about a sixth. Findings of the study overall: The study detected a median approximately 55 of the top 100 tumor clones in adjacent lung. Exceeding tumor, uninvolved adjacent lung had the highest T cell clonality. Owing to sequencing of a solitary tumor region, heterogeneity cannot be discounted. A raised T cell density in blood coincided with lengthier overall survival.

About this clone: Its antigen is currently unknown.

Germline V gene data show CDR1 as LNHDA and CDR2 as SQIVND (reference sequence). The V end was cut by 1 base, the J end by 1 base, with 10 bases between. CDR3 size: 16 residues. The rearrangement joins TRBV19 to TRBJ2-2; tentatively, D is TRBD1 (5 bases). The TCR comes from a man aged 35-69 years with stage III lung adenocarcinoma. The input for sequencing was peripheral blood mononuclear cells, taken before any cancer treatment. DNA for the CDR3: TGTGCCAGTAGTATAGGGGGCGGAATGAACACCGGGGAGCTGTTTTTT. It encodes CASSIGGGMNTGELFF.